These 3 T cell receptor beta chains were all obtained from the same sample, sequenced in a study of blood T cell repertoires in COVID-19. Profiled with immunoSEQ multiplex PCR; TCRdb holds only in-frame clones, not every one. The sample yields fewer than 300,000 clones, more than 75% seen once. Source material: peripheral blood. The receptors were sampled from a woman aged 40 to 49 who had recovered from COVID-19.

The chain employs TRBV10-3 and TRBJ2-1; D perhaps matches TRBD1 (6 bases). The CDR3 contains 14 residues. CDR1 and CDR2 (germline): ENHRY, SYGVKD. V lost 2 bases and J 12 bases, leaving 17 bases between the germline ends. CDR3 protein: CAISEATNRAGQFF. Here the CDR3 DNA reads TGTGCCATCAGTGAGGCCACAAACAGGGCTGGGCAGTTCTTC.

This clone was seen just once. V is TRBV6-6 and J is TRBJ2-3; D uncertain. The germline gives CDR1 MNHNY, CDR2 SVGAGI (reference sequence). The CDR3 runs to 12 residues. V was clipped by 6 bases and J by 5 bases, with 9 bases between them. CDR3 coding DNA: TGTGCCAGCAGGCCGTCCGGAGATACGCAGTATTTT. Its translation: CASRPSGDTQYF.

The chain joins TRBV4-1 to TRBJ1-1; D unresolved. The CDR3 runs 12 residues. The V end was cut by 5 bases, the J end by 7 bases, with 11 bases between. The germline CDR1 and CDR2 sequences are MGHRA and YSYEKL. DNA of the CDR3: TGCGCCAGCAGCGATCGTAGTGGTGAAGCTTTCTTT. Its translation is CASSDRSGEAFF.